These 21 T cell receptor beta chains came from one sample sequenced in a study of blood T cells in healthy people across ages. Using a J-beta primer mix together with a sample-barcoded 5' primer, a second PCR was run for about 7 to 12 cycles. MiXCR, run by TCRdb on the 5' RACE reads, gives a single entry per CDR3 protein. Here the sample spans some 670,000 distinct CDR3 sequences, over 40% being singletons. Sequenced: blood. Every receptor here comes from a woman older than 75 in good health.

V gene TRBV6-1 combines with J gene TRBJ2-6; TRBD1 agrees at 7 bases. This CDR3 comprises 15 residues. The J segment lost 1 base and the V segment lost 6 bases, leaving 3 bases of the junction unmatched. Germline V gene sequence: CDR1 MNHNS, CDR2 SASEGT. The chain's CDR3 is CASRQTGSGANVLTF. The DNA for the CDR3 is TGTGCCAGCAGACAGACAGGGTCTGGGGCCAACGTCCTGACTTTC.

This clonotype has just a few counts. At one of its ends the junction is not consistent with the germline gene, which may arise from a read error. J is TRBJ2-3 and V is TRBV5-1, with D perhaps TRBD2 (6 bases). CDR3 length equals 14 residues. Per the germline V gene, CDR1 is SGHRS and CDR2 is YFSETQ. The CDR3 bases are TGCGCCGGCAGCTTGGAGGACTACACAGATACGCAGTATTTT. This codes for CAGSLEDYTDTQYF.

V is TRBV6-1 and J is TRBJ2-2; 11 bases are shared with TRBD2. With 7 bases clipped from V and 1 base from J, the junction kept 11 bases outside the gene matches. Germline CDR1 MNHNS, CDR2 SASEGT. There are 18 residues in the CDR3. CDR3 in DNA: TGTGCCAGCATGGGGATTAGCGGGAGGGACGGGAACACCGGGGAGCTGTTTTTT. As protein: CASMGISGRDGNTGELFF.

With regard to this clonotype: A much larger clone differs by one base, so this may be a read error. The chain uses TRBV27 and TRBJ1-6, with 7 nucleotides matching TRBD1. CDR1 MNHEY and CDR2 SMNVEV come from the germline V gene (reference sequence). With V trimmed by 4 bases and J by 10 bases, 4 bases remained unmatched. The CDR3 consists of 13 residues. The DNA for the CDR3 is TGTGCCAGCAGTTGCGGGACAGACTCACCCCTCCACTTT. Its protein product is CASSCGTDSPLHF.

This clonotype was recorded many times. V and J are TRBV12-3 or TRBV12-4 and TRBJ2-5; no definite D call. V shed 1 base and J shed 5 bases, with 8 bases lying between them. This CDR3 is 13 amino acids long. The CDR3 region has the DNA TGTGCCAGCAGTTTAGGCAGGCCGGAGACCCAGTACTTC. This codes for CASSLGRPETQYF.

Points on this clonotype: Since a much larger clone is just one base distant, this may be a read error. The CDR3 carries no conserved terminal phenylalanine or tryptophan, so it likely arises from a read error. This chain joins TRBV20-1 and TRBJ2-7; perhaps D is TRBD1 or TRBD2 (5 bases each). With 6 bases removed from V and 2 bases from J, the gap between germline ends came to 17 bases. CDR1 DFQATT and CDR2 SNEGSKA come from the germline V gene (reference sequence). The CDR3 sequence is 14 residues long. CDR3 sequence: CSATDGDGPYEQYL. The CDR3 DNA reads TGCAGTGCAACGGACGGGGACGGGCCCTACGAGCAGTACTTA.

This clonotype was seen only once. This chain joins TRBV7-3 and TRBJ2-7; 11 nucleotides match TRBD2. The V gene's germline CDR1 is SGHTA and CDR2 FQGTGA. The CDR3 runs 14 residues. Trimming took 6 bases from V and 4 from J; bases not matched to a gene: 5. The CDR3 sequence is CASSKGTSGYEQYF. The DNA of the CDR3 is TGTGCCAGCAGTAAGGGGACTAGCGGTTACGAGCAGTACTTC.

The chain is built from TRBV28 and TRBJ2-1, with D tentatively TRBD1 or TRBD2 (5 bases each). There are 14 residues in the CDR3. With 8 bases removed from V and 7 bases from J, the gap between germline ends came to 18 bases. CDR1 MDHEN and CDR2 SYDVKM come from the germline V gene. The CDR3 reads CASCSGPFWNEQFF. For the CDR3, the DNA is TGTGCCAGCTGTTCGGGGCCTTTCTGGAATGAGCAGTTCTTC. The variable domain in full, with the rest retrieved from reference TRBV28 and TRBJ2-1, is DVKVTQSSRYLVKRTGEKVFLECVQDMDHENMFWYRQDPGLGLRLIYFSYDVKMKEKGDIPEGYSVSREKKERFSLILESASTNQTSMYLCASCSGPFWNEQFFGPGTRLTVL.

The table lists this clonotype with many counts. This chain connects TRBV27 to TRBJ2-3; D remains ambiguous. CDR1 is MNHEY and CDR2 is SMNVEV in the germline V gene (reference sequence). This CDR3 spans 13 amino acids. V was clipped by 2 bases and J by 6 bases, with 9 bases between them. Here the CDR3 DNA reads TGTGCCAGCAGTTTAGATTTTGGGGATACGCAGTATTTT. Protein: CASSLDFGDTQYF.

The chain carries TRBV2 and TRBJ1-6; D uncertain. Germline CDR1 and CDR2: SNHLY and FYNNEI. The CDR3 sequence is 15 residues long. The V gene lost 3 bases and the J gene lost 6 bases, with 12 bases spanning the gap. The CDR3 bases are TGTGCCAGCAGTGATTTCCGGAGCTCTAATTCACCCCTCCACTTT. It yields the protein CASSDFRSSNSPLHF.

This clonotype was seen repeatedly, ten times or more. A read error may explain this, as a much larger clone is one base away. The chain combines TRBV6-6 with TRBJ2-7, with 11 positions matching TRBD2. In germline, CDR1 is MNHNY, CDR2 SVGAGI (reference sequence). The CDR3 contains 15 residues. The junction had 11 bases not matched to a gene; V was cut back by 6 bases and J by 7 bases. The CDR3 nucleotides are TGTGCCAGCAGCAAGACTAGCGGGGAGTACAATGAGCAGTACTTC. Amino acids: CASSKTSGEYNEQYF.

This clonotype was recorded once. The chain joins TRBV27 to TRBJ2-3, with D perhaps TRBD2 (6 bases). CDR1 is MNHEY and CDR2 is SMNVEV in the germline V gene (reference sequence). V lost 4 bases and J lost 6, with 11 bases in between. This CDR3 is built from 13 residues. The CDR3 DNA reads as TGTGCCAGCAGTTGGGCTAGCGATGATACGCAGTATTTT. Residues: CASSWASDDTQYF.

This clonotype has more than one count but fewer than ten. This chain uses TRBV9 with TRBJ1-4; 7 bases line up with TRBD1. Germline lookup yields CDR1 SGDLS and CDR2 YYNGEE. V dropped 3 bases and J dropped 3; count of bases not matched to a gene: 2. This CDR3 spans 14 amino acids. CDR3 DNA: TGTGCCAGCAGCGAGGGGGCGGCTAATGAAAAACTGTTTTTT. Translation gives CASSEGAANEKLFF. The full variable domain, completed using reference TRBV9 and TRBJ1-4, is DSGVTQTPKHLITATGQRVTLRCSPRSGDLSVYWYQQSLDQGLQFLIQYYNGEERAKGNILERFSAQQFPDLHSELNLSSLELGDSALYFCASSEGAANEKLFFGSGTQLSVL.

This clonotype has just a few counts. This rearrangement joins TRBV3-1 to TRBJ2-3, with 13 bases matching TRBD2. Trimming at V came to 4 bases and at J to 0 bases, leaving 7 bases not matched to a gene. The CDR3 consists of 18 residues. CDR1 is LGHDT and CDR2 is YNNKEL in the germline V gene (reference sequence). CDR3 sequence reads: CASSLGLAGTSSTDTQYF. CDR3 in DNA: TGTGCCAGCAGCCTGGGACTAGCGGGAACTTCTAGCACAGATACGCAGTATTTT.

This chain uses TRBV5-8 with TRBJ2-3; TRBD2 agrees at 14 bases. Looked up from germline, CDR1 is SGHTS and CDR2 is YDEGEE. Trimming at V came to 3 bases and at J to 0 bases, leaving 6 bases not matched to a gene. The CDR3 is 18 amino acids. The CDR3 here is CASSSGTSGSHSTDTQYF. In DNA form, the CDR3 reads TGTGCCAGCAGCTCCGGGACTAGCGGGAGCCATAGCACAGATACGCAGTATTTT.

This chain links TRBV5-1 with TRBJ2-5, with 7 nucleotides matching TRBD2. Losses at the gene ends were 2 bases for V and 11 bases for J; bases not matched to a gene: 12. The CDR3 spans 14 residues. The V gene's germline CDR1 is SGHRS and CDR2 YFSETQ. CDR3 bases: TGCGCCAGCAGCTTCGCGGGAGTAGAAAATGAGCAGTACTTC. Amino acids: CASSFAGVENEQYF.

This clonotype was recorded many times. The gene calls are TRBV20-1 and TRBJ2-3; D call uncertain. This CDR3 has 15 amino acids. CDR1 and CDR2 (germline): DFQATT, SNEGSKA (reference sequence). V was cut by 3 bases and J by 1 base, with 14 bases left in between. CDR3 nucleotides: TGCAGTGCTAGCGAGCTCCTCTTAGGCACAGATACGCAGTATTTT. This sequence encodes CSASELLLGTDTQYF.

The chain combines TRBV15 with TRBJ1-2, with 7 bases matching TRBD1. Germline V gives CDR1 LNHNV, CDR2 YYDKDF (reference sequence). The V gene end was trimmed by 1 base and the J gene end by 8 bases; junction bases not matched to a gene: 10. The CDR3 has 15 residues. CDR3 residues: CATSRARDSTYGYTF. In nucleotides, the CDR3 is TGTGCCACCAGCAGAGCCCGGGACAGCACTTACGGCTACACCTTC.

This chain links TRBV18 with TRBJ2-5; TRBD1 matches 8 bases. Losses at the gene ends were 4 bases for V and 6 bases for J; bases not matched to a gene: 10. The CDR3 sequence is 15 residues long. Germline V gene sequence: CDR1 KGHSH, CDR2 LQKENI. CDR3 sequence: CASSQYRAGGQTQYF. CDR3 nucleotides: TGTGCCAGCTCACAATACCGGGCAGGGGGCCAGACCCAGTACTTC.

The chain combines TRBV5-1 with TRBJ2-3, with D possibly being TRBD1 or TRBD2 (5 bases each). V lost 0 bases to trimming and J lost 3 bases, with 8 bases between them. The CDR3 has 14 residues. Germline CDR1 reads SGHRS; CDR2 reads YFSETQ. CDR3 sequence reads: CASSLGQRTDTQYF. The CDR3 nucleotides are TGCGCCAGCAGCTTGGGACAGCGGACAGATACGCAGTATTTT.

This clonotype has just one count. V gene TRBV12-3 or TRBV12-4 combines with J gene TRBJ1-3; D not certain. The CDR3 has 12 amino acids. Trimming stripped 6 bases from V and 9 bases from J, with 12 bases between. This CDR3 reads CASSPLPGTIYF. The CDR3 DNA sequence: TGTGCCAGCAGCCCACTCCCAGGCACCATATATTTT.